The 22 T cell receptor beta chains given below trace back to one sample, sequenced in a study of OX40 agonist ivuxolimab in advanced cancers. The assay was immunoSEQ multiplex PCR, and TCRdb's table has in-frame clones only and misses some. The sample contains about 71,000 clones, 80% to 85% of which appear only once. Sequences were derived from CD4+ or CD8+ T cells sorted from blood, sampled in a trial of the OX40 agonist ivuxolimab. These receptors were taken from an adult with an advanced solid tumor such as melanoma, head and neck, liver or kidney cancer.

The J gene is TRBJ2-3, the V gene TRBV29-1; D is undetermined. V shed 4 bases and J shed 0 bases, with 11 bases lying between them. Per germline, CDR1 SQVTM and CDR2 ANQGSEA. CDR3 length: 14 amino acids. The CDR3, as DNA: TGCAGCGTTGGGATACGCTCGAGCACAGATACGCAGTATTTT. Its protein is CSVGIRSSTDTQYF.

CDR3 sequence: CASSSGLRSTDTQYF. The CDR3 region has the DNA TGTGCCAGCAGCTCGGGACTCCGAAGCACAGATACGCAGTATTTT. The chain has TRBV7-9 and TRBJ2-3, with D perhaps TRBD2 (6 bases). V lost 4 bases and J 0 bases, leaving 11 bases between the germline ends. CDR3 length equals 15 residues. Per the germline V gene, CDR1 is SEHNR and CDR2 is FQNEAQ (reference sequence).

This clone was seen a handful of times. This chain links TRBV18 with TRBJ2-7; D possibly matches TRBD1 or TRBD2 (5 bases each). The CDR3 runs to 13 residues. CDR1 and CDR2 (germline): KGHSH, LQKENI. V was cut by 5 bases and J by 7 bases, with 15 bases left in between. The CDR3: CASSGDVTGEQYF. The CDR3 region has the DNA TGTGCCAGCTCAGGGGACGTTACCGGGGAGCAGTACTTC. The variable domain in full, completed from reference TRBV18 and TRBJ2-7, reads NAGVMQNPRHLVRRRGQEARLRCSPMKGHSHVYWYRQLPEEGLKFMVYLQKENIIDESGMPKERFSAEFPKEGPSILRIQQVVRGDSAAYFCASSGDVTGEQYFGPGTRLTVT.

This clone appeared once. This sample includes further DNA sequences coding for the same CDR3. The chain's CDR3 is CASSYSTGYEQYF. The CDR3 DNA is TGTGCCAGCAGTTACTCCACAGGCTACGAGCAGTACTTC. V gene TRBV6-5 combines with J gene TRBJ2-7; TRBD1 might be the D (5 bases). This CDR3 is built from 13 residues. CDR1 MNHEY and CDR2 SVGAGI come from the germline V gene. The V end was cut by 0 bases, the J end by 3 bases, with 6 bases between.

The CDR3 reads CASGRVSNEKLFF. Written as DNA, the CDR3 is TGTGCCAGCGGCAGGGTATCTAATGAAAAACTGTTTTTT. V and J are TRBV6-5 and TRBJ1-4, with D maybe TRBD1 (5 bases). The CDR3 extends over 13 amino acids. The germline gives CDR1 MNHEY, CDR2 SVGAGI. Trimming took off 8 bases at V and 3 bases at J, with 10 bases between the two ends.

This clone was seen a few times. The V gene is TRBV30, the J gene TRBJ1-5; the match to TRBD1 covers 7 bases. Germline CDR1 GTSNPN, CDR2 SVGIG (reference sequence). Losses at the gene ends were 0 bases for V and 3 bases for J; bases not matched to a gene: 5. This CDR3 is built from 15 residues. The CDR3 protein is CAWSVGTDFNQPQHF. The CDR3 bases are TGTGCCTGGAGTGTAGGGACAGACTTCAATCAGCCCCAGCATTTT.

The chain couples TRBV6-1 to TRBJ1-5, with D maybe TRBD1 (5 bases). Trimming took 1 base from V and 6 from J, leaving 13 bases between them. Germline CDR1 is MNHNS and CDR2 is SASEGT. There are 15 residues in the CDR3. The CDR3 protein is CASSEGFRDPQPQHF. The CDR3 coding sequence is TGTGCCAGCAGTGAAGGGTTCAGGGATCCTCAGCCCCAGCATTTT.

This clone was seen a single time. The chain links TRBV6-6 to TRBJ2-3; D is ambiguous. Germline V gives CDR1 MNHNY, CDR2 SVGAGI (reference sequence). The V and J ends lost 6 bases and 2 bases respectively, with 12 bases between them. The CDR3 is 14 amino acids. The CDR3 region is CASSIQDNTDTQYF. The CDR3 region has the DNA TGTGCCAGCAGCATACAAGACAACACAGATACGCAGTATTTT.

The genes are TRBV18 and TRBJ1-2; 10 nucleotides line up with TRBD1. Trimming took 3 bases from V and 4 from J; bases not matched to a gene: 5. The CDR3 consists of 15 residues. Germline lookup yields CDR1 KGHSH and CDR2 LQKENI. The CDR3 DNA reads TGTGCCAGCTCACCGTCGGGACAGGGGCGCTATGGCTACACCTTC. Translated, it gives CASSPSGQGRYGYTF.

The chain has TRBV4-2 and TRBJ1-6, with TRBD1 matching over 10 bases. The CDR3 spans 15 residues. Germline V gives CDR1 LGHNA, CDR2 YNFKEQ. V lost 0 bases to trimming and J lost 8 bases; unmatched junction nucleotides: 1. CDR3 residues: CASSQEGTGDSPLHF. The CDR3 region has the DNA TGTGCCAGCAGCCAAGAAGGGACAGGGGATTCACCCCTCCACTTT.

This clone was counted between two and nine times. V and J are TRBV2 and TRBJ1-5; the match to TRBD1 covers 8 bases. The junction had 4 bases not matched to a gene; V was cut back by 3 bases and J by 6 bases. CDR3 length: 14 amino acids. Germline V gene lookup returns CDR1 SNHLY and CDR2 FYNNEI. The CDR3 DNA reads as TGTGCCAGCAGTGAGCGGACAGGGACTCAGCCCCAGCATTTT. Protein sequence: CASSERTGTQPQHF.

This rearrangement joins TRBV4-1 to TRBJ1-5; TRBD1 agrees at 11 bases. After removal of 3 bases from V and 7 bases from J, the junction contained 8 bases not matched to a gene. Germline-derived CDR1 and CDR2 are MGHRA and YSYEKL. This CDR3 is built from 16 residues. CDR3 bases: TGCGCCAGCAGCCAGGGACCGGGACAGGGGGACCAGCCCCAGCATTTT. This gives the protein CASSQGPGQGDQPQHF.

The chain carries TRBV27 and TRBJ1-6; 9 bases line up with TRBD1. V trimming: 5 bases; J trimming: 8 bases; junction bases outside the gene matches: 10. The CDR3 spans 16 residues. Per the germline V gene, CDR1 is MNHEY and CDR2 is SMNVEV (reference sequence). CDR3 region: CASSPYRGLFYSPLHF. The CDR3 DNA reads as TGTGCCAGCAGTCCGTACAGGGGGCTATTTTATTCACCCCTCCACTTT.

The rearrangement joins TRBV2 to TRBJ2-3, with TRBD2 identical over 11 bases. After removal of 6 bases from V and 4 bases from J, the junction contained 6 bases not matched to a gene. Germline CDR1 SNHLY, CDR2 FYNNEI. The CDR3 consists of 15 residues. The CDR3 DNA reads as TGTGCCAGCAGGGTGACTAGCGGGATCGCAGATACGCAGTATTTT. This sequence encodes CASRVTSGIADTQYF.

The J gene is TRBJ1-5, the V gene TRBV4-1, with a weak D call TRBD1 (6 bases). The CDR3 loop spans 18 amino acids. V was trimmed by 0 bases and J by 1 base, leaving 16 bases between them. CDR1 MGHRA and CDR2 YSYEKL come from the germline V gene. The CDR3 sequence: CASSQDFYSGVSNQPQHF. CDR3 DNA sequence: TGCGCCAGCAGCCAAGATTTCTATTCAGGGGTGAGCAATCAGCCCCAGCATTTT.

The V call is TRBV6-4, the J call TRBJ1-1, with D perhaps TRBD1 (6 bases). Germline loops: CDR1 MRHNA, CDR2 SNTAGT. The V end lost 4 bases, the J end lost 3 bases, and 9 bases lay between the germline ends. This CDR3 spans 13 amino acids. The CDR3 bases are TGTGCCAGCAGTGTAGGGGGTCACACTGAAGCTTTCTTT. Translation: CASSVGGHTEAFF.

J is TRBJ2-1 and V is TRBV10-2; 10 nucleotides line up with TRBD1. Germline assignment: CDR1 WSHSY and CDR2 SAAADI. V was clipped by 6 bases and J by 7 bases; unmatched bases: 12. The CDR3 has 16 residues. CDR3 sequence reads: CASRQTGGDFVNEQFF. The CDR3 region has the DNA TGCGCCAGCAGGCAGACAGGGGGCGATTTTGTTAATGAGCAGTTCTTC.

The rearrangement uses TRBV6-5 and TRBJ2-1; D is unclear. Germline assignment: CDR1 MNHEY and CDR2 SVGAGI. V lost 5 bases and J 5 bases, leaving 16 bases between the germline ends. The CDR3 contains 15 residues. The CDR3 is CASSRGRMTHNEQFF. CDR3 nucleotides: TGTGCCAGCAGTCGAGGCCGCATGACCCACAATGAGCAGTTCTTC.

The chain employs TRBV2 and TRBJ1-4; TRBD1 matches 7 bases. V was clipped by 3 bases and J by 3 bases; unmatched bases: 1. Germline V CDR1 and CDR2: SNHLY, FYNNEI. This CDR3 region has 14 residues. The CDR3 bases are TGTGCCAGCAGTGAGACAGGGTCTAATGAAAAACTGTTTTTT. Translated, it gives CASSETGSNEKLFF. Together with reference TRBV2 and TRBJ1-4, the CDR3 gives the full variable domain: EPEVTQTPSHQVTQMGQEVILRCVPISNHLYFYWYRQILGQKVEFLVSFYNNEISEKSEIFDDQFSVERPDGSNFTLKIRSTKLEDSAMYFCASSETGSNEKLFFGSGTQLSVL.

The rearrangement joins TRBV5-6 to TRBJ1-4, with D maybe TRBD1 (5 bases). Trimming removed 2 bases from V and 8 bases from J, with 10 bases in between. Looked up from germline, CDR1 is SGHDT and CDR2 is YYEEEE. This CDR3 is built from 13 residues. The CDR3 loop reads CASSFMGEEKLFF. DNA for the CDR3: TGTGCCAGCAGCTTTATGGGGGAGGAAAAACTGTTTTTT.

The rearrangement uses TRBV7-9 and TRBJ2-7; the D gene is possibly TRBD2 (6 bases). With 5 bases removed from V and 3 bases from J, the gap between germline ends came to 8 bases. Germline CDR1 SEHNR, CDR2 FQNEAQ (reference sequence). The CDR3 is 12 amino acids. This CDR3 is CASSRTNYEQYF. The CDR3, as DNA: TGTGCCAGCAGCCGGACTAACTACGAGCAGTACTTC.

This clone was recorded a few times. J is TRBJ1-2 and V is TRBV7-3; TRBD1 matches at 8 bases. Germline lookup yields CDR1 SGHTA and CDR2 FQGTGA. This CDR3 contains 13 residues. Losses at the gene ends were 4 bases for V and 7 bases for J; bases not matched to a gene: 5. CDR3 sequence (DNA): TGTGCCAGCAGCTCCGGACAGGGTGGTGGCTACACCTTC. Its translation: CASSSGQGGGYTF.